Sequencing of this T cell receptor beta chain was carried out in a study of OX40 agonist ivuxolimab in advanced cancers. Using immunoSEQ multiplex PCR, the repertoire was profiled, and TCRdb retains in-frame clones only, with some absent. The data hold tens of thousands of clones, with roughly 88% observed a single time. V lost 2 bases and J lost 4, with 12 bases in between. The V gene's germline CDR1 is MNHEY and CDR2 SMNVEV (reference sequence). This CDR3 comprises 16 residues. This receptor was identified in an adult with an advanced solid tumor such as melanoma, head and neck, liver or kidney cancer. Sequenced here: CD4+ or CD8+ T cells sorted from blood, sampled in a trial of the OX40 agonist ivuxolimab. The J gene is TRBJ2-6, the V gene TRBV27; the D gene is possibly TRBD1 (5 bases). The CDR3 nucleotides are TGTGCCAGCAGTTTACAAGGGGTTGGCGGGGCCAACGTCCTGACTTTC. Translated: CASSLQGVGGANVLTF.